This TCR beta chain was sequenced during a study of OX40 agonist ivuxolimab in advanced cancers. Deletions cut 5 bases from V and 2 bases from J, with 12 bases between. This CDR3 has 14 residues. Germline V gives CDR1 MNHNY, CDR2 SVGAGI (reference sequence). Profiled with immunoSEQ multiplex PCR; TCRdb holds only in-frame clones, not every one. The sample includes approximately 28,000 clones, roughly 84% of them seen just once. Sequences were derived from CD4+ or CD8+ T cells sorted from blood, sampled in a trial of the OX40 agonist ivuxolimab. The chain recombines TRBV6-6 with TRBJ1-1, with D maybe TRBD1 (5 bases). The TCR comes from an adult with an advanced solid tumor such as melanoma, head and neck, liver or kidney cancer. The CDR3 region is CASSPRGVNTEAFF. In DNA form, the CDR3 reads TGTGCCAGCAGTCCACGAGGGGTCAACACTGAAGCTTTCTTT.